This T cell receptor beta chain emerged from a study of T cell clonality in common variable immunodeficiency. Points from the study as a whole: Common variable immunodeficiency TCR beta sequences reportedly had fewer deletions and N-nucleotide insertions.

TCRdb keeps only in-frame clones here, not all; method: immunoSEQ multiplex PCR. The specimen has 50,000 to 60,000 clones, none found just once. Germline trimming cut 0 bases from V and 6 bases from J; bases unmatched to any gene: 10. The CDR3 totals 15 residues. Germline V CDR1 and CDR2: DFQATT, SNEGSKA (reference sequence). This clone was recorded many times. What it binds is unknown. Read data end 3 residues before the CDR3 end; the end is taken from the germline J gene. The source is a person aged 18-70 years in good health. The chain employs TRBV20-1 and TRBJ2-7, with 8 bases that match TRBD2. The specimen was peripheral blood mononuclear cells. The CDR3 loop is CSARDPRESGSEQYF. The CDR3 DNA, read in part, is TGCAGTGCTAGAGATCCAAGGGAGAGCGGGAGCGAG.